Only a few counts were recorded for the clone carrying this TCR beta chain. Its target is not known. The data stem from a study of cytomegalovirus exposure and HLA in healthy donors. Whole-study findings and limits: Available immune exposure information was restricted to CMV serostatus only. An Asian-associated ancestry cluster reportedly showed fewer N-insertions than the approximately 660-donor mean in a later analysis.

The V end was cut by 2 bases, the J end by 6 bases, with 17 bases between. Per germline, CDR1 MNHNS and CDR2 SASEGT. This CDR3 is 16 amino acids long. Primers for the PCR totalled 60 Vbeta and 13 Jbeta. The method was immunoSEQ multiplex PCR; TCRdb's version includes in-frame clones alone and lacks a portion of them. Of around 180,000 clones in the sample, more than 65% were seen once. The specimen was PBMCs. The chain joins TRBV6-1 to TRBJ1-5; tentatively, D is TRBD1 (5 bases). The receptor was derived from a woman in her twenties or thirties in good health and CMV-seropositive. CDR3 bases: TGTGCCAGCAGTGAATATGGGGGGGGAATAAGTCAGCCCCAGCATTTT. It translates to CASSEYGGGISQPQHF.